Here is one T cell receptor beta chain with its context. Its antigen is unknown. The record originates from a study of OX40 agonist ivuxolimab in advanced cancers. As for the study in general: The dose of intravenous ivuxolimab that patients received every 2 weeks ranged from 0.01 to 10 mg/kg. Study results and caveats: Normalized T-cell clonal expansion was also low in a subset of nonresponders.

Per germline, CDR1 SEHNR and CDR2 FQNEAQ (reference sequence). The CDR3 is made up of 15 amino acids. The V and J ends lost 0 bases and 3 bases respectively, with 9 bases between them. The table came from immunoSEQ multiplex PCR; TCRdb's copy has only in-frame clones and leaves some out. The table includes approximately 84,000 clones, 80% to 90% detected once. The J gene is TRBJ2-1, the V gene TRBV7-9, with D possibly matching TRBD2 (6 bases). Specimen: CD4+ or CD8+ T cells sorted from blood, collected in a trial of the OX40 agonist ivuxolimab. The receptor's source is an adult with an advanced solid tumor such as melanoma, head and neck, liver or kidney cancer. The CDR3 sequence: CASSLAGGRYNEQFF. The DNA for the CDR3 is TGTGCCAGCAGCTTAGCGGGGGGACGCTACAATGAGCAGTTCTTC.